This entry features one TCR beta chain sequence. These data originate in a study of blood T cell repertoires in COVID-19. Repertoires were generated with immunoSEQ multiplex PCR, while TCRdb's copy carries only in-frame clones and drops some. Found here are 200,000 to 250,000 clones, more than 75% of them singletons; the top ten hold roughly 8%. Source material: peripheral blood. This TCR was recovered from an elderly woman with COVID-19, enrolled during active disease.

The CDR3 DNA reads as TGTGCCAGCAGTAGCGGGGGGGCCCGAATCACCACAGATACGCAGTATTTT. Its translation is CASSSGGARITTDTQYF. This chain uses TRBV3-1 (or the pseudogene TRBV3-2) with TRBJ2-3; TRBD2 matches at 11 bases. Germline values: CDR1 LGHDT, CDR2 YNNKEL (reference sequence). This CDR3 has 17 residues. Trimming removed 6 bases from V and 2 bases from J; junction bases left unmatched: 10.